These T cell receptor beta chains were read from a single sample in a study of cytomegalovirus exposure and HLA in healthy donors. Here immunoSEQ multiplex PCR was the method, and the copy in TCRdb shows in-frame clones only, minus some. The sample has approximately 91,000 clones, under 75% seen once. The material sequenced was PBMCs. All receptors come from a female donor in good health and CMV-seronegative. The CDR3 runs from the conserved cysteine through the conserved F or W. D genes are given only for firm matches. Some rows mark clone size as missing; the rest say once, few, many or name a class of expanded clone.

size	V	D	J	CDR3	DNA
NA	TRBV7-9	NA	TRBJ1-2	CASSLNRDTNGYTF	TGTGCCAGCAGCTTAAACCGGGACACGAATGGCTACACCTTC
NA	TRBV28	TRBD1	TRBJ1-1	CASSRTGNTEAFF	TGTGCCAGCAGCCGGACAGGGAACACTGAAGCTTTCTTT
NA	TRBV6-5	NA	TRBJ2-3	CASSSHTGHSTDTQYF	TGTGCCAGCAGTTCGCACACAGGCCATAGCACAGATACGCAGTATTTT
NA	TRBV5-1	TRBD2	TRBJ2-3	CASTFGPASGADTQYF	TGCGCCAGCACCTTTGGGCCGGCTAGCGGAGCAGATACGCAGTATTTT
few	TRBV6-1	NA	TRBJ1-6	CASSEARGAHSPLHF	TGTGCCAGCAGTGAAGCGCGGGGGGCCCATTCACCCCTCCACTTT
NA	TRBV7-3	TRBD1	TRBJ2-3	CASSPHGTGSQNTQYF	TGTGCCAGCAGCCCTCACGGGACAGGGTCCCAGAATACGCAGTATTTT
NA	TRBV5-6	TRBD2	TRBJ2-1	CASTTTSRAGVVYYNEQFF	TGTGCCAGCACAACTACTAGCCGGGCGGGGGTTGTTTACTACAATGAGCAGTTCTTC
NA	TRBV19	NA	TRBJ2-3	CASIGLGSTDTQYF	TGTGCCAGTATAGGACTTGGGAGCACAGATACGCAGTATTTT
NA	TRBV18	TRBD1	TRBJ1-2	CASSPTGGDYGYTF	TGTGCCAGCTCACCCACAGGGGGAGACTATGGCTACACCTTC
NA	TRBV6-1	TRBD1	TRBJ1-4	CASIRQGGNEKLFF	TGTGCCAGCATTCGACAGGGGGGGAATGAAAAACTGTTTTTT
NA	TRBV4-1	NA	TRBJ2-2	CASSLGHYTGELFF	TGCGCCAGCAGCTTAGGACACTACACCGGGGAGCTGTTTTTT
few	TRBV5-1	TRBD1	TRBJ2-7	CASSLGTGPYEQYF	TGCGCCAGCAGCTTGGGGACAGGCCCCTACGAGCAGTACTTC
NA	TRBV10-1	NA	TRBJ2-3	CASRGTSTDTQYF	TGCGCCAGCAGGGGGACTAGCACAGATACGCAGTATTTT
NA	TRBV5-1	TRBD2	TRBJ2-5	CASSLEGLAGVETQYF	TGCGCCAGCAGCTTGGAGGGACTAGCGGGAGTAGAGACCCAGTACTTC
NA	TRBV5-4	TRBD2	TRBJ2-7	CASSLRGNSYEQYF	TGTGCCAGCAGCCTGCGGGGGAACTCCTACGAGCAGTACTTC
NA	TRBV29-1	TRBD2	TRBJ2-7	CSVVGTSGRTSYEQYF	TGCAGCGTCGTCGGGACTAGCGGGAGGACGTCCTACGAGCAGTACTTC
once	TRBV30	NA	TRBJ1-6	CAWKPGSTYNSPLHF	TGTGCCTGGAAGCCAGGTTCTACTTATAATTCACCCCTCCACTTT
few	TRBV19	TRBD1	TRBJ2-7	CASTSTGSPYEQYF	TGTGCCAGTACCTCGACAGGGAGCCCGTACGAGCAGTACTTC
few	TRBV5-4	NA	TRBJ1-2	CASSLKISGNYGYTF	TGTGCCAGCAGCTTGAAGATCTCAGGCAACTATGGCTACACCTTC
once	TRBV11-2	TRBD2	TRBJ2-7	CASSSGLAGPGEQYF	TGTGCCAGCAGCTCGGGACTAGCGGGACCGGGCGAGCAGTACTTC
NA	TRBV28	TRBD1	TRBJ2-5	CASSFSGQGMETQYF	TGTGCCAGCAGTTTTTCGGGACAGGGGATGGAGACCCAGTACTTC
NA	TRBV5-6	NA	TRBJ1-4	CASSLLGAVDEKLFF	TGTGCCAGCAGCTTGTTGGGGGCCGTAGATGAAAAACTGTTTTTT
NA	TRBV4-1	NA	TRBJ2-5	CASSLFPGRRGQETQYF	TGCGCCAGCAGCCTATTTCCGGGACGGCGGGGACAAGAGACCCAGTACTTC
NA	TRBV6-5	TRBD1	TRBJ1-6	CASSYQGDSPLHF	TGTGCCAGCAGTTATCAGGGGGATTCACCCCTCCACTTT
few	TRBV5-1	NA	TRBJ1-4	CASSLIPPATNEKLFF	TGCGCCAGCAGCTTGATTCCGCCGGCAACTAATGAAAAACTGTTTTTT
few	TRBV5-1	NA	TRBJ2-1	CASSLSAEIYNEQFF	TGCGCCAGCAGCTTGTCAGCGGAAATCTACAATGAGCAGTTCTTC
once	TRBV30	NA	TRBJ1-2	CAWTGDKNYGYTF	TGTGCCTGGACCGGGGACAAAAACTATGGCTACACCTTC
NA	TRBV2	NA	TRBJ2-1	CASSVWDIEQFF	TGTGCCAGCAGTGTGTGGGACATTGAGCAGTTCTTC
NA	TRBV7-9	NA	TRBJ1-5	CASSQGTTDQPQHF	TGTGCCAGCAGCCAAGGGACAACTGATCAGCCCCAGCATTTT
NA	TRBV18	TRBD2	TRBJ2-3	CASSPTRTSGARDTQYF	TGTGCCAGCTCACCAACCCGGACTAGCGGGGCCCGAGATACGCAGTATTTT
NA	TRBV15	TRBD1	TRBJ2-5	CATSRGGQGPQETQYF	TGTGCCACCAGCAGGGGGGGACAGGGGCCGCAAGAGACCCAGTACTTC
NA	TRBV10-3	NA	TRBJ1-2	CAIRQALTNYGYTF	TGTGCCATCCGACAGGCCCTGACAAACTATGGCTACACCTTC
NA	TRBV6-1	NA	TRBJ1-4	CASSEGGLGGKLFF	TGTGCCAGCAGTGAGGGAGGGTTAGGGGGAAAACTGTTTTTT
NA	TRBV6-1	NA	TRBJ1-3	CASTEGSARNTIYF	TGTGCCAGCACGGAGGGGTCCGCCCGGAACACCATATATTTT
few	TRBV6-1	TRBD2	TRBJ2-3	CASSQLAGADTQYF	TGTGCCAGCAGCCAACTAGCGGGAGCAGATACGCAGTATTTT
NA	TRBV27	NA	TRBJ2-1	CASSLFGLANYNEQFF	TGTGCCAGCAGTTTATTCGGGCTAGCAAACTACAATGAGCAGTTCTTC
NA	TRBV6-1	TRBD2	TRBJ2-3	CASSDYGRGTDTQYF	TGTGCCAGCAGTGACTACGGGAGGGGCACAGATACGCAGTATTTT
NA	TRBV5-1	TRBD1	TRBJ1-3	CASSPGDSGNTIYF	TGCGCCAGCAGCCCCGGGGACAGTGGAAACACCATATATTTT
once	TRBV7-6	TRBD2	TRBJ2-3	CASSHPAGLAGVEDTQYF	TGTGCCAGCAGCCACCCCGCGGGACTAGCGGGAGTGGAGGATACGCAGTATTTT
NA	TRBV10-3	TRBD2	TRBJ2-2	CATTGTSGRVPNTGELFF	TGTGCCACCACTGGGACTAGCGGGAGGGTTCCGAACACCGGGGAGCTGTTTTTT
few	TRBV5-8	TRBD1	TRBJ1-5	CASSQGQGESQPQHF	TGTGCCAGCAGCCAGGGACAGGGGGAAAGTCAGCCCCAGCATTTT
NA	TRBV28	TRBD1	TRBJ2-5	CATTGATQETQYF	TGTGCCACCACAGGGGCGACCCAAGAGACCCAGTACTTC
NA	TRBV6-4	TRBD2	TRBJ2-1	CASSELAGGSNEQFF	TGTGCCAGCAGTGAACTAGCGGGGGGCTCCAATGAGCAGTTCTTC
NA	TRBV29-1	TRBD1	TRBJ1-1	CSEMTGSNTEAFF	TGCAGCGAGATGACAGGGTCGAACACTGAAGCTTTCTTT
NA	TRBV29-1	NA	TRBJ2-1	CSVVVSGNEQFF	TGCAGCGTTGTAGTCTCGGGCAATGAGCAGTTCTTC
NA	TRBV30	TRBD1	TRBJ1-1	CAWSEDRFTEAFF	TGTGCCTGGAGTGAGGACAGGTTCACTGAAGCTTTCTTT
NA	TRBV28	NA	TRBJ2-7	CASSLSGVEQYF	TGTGCCAGCAGTTTATCGGGAGTCGAGCAGTACTTC
few	TRBV30	NA	TRBJ2-5	CAWAGLGRETQYF	TGTGCCTGGGCGGGACTGGGGAGAGAGACCCAGTACTTC
NA	TRBV7-7	NA	TRBJ2-1	CASSSEAWNEQFF	TGTGCTAGCAGCTCCGAAGCGTGGAATGAGCAGTTCTTC